The clone carrying this TCR beta chain was counted at least ten times. Its antigen is not identified. This sample is part of a study of identical twins. The study's findings and limits: Models predicted less out-of-frame TCR alpha sharing in monozygotic twins than was found. Beta out-of-frame sequences showed weaker excess twin sharing. The study reached conclusions through statistical analysis that was cross-sectional, not following the same donors.

One entry per CDR3 protein results from TCRdb running MiXCR on the 5' RACE reads. The sample holds 200,000 to 250,000 distinct CDR3 sequences; about 7.5% are singletons and the top ten take about 1.8%. CDR3 length equals 15 residues. Trimming removed 1 base from V and 7 bases from J, with 17 bases in between. Germline assignment: CDR1 SEHNR and CDR2 FQNEAQ (reference sequence). The data were also submitted as part of a second study, on yellow fever vaccine responses in identical twins.

The material sequenced was memory (CD45RO+) T cells sorted from blood. The TCR was taken from a woman in her late teens or twenties in good health. The chain uses TRBV7-9 and TRBJ2-7; D perhaps matches TRBD1 (5 bases). CDR3 sequence reads: CASSLGGAAVGEQYF. In DNA form, the CDR3 reads TGTGCCAGCAGCTTAGGTGGGGCCGCGGTAGGGGAGCAGTACTTC.